These T cell receptor beta chains were read from a single sample in a study of T cell responses to AZD1222 COVID-19 vaccine. The protocol was immunoSEQ multiplex PCR, while the TCRdb copy is restricted to in-frame clones and leaves out a portion. The table includes roughly 130,000 clones, approximately 92% detected once. Specimen: peripheral blood, collected on day 0 of AZD1222 vaccination. These receptors were collected from an adult in good health. Each CDR3 is given with its conserved first and last residue. A D gene is named only where the DNA matches it firmly. Only part of the rows carry a size: once, few, many, or a class if the clone is expanded.

j_call d_call v_call cdr3_length clone_size cdr3_aa cdr3_nt
TRBJ1-2 TRBD1 TRBV6-6 14 NA CASSSRTGYYGYTF TGTGCCAGCAGTTCTCGGACAGGATACTATGGCTACACCTTC
TRBJ2-5 NA TRBV18 16 NA CASSLNRERTQETQYF TGTGCCAGCTCACTAAACCGAGAGAGAACCCAAGAGACCCAGTACTTC
TRBJ1-1 NA TRBV11-2 12 NA CASSLLAAEAFF TGTGCCAGCAGCTTATTGGCGGCTGAAGCTTTCTTT
TRBJ1-6 NA TRBV7-2 15 NA CASSLDWGNNSPLHF TGTGCCAGCAGCTTAGACTGGGGGAATAATTCACCCCTCCACTTT
TRBJ1-2 TRBD1 TRBV30 15 NA CAWSLGQGANYGYTF TGTGCCTGGAGTCTGGGACAGGGAGCTAACTATGGCTACACCTTC
TRBJ2-5 NA TRBV5-1 15 NA CASSLSGAHQETQYF TGCGCCAGCAGCTTATCGGGGGCCCACCAAGAGACCCAGTACTTC
TRBJ1-6 NA TRBV5-6 13 few CASSLKPDSPLHF TGTGCCAGCAGCTTGAAGCCGGATTCACCCCTCCACTTT
TRBJ1-1 NA TRBV7-9 14 NA CASSPPDSYTEAFF TGTGCCAGCAGCCCCCCGGACAGTTACACTGAAGCTTTCTTT
TRBJ1-1 TRBD1 TRBV5-5 15 NA CASRPRTGRNTEAFF TGTGCCAGCAGACCACGGACAGGGAGGAACACTGAAGCTTTCTTT
TRBJ2-6 NA TRBV23-1 17 NA CASSYPGLHSGANVLTF TGCGCCAGCAGCTATCCCGGACTCCATTCTGGGGCCAACGTCCTGACTTTC
TRBJ1-6 NA TRBV19 15 NA CASSMGTRGNSPLHF TGTGCCAGTAGTATGGGGACACGAGGAAATTCACCCCTCCACTTT
TRBJ2-5 TRBD1 TRBV5-1 14 NA CASSLRQGQETQYF TGCGCCAGCAGCCTACGACAGGGGCAAGAGACCCAGTACTTC
TRBJ2-5 TRBD2 TRBV6-6 15 once CASGQRRREGETQYF TGTGCCAGCGGGCAGAGGAGGCGGGAGGGGGAGACCCAGTACTTC
TRBJ2-2 NA TRBV28 14 NA CASRSTGNTGELFF TGTGCCAGCAGATCGACAGGGAACACCGGGGAGCTGTTTTTT
TRBJ1-5 NA TRBV6-2/TRBV6-3 15 NA CASSYGTNYGQPQHF TGTGCCAGCAGTTACGGGACAAATTATGGTCAGCCCCAGCATTTT
TRBJ1-5 NA TRBV21-1 23 NA CASSKKMGTKAGGVWFGNQPQHF TGTGCCAGCAGCAAAAAAATGGGGACGAAGGCAGGGGGCGTCTGGTTCGGCAATCAGCCCCAGCATTTT
TRBJ2-1 NA TRBV3-1/TRBV3-2 13 NA CASSQDLGNEQFF TGTGCCAGCAGCCAAGATCTGGGGAATGAGCAGTTCTTC
TRBJ2-1 TRBD2 TRBV5-1 16 NA CASSLRGLAGGGEQFF TGCGCCAGCAGCTTGCGGGGACTAGCGGGAGGAGGTGAGCAGTTCTTC
TRBJ2-3 NA TRBV30 11 NA CAWRDTDTQYF TGTGCCTGGCGGGACACAGATACGCAGTATTTT
TRBJ2-1 NA TRBV30 14 NA CAWSEAEPYNEQFF TGTGCCTGGAGTGAGGCAGAACCCTACAATGAGCAGTTCTTC
TRBJ2-7 NA TRBV5-1 13 NA CASSLAPSIEQYF TGCGCCAGCAGCTTGGCTCCTAGTATCGAGCAGTACTTC
TRBJ1-2 NA TRBV7-8 13 NA CASRSDSFNGYTF TGTGCCAGCAGATCCGACAGTTTTAATGGCTACACCTTC
TRBJ2-7 NA TRBV23-1 15 NA CASSQFIGQTGEQYF TGCGCCAGCAGTCAATTTATCGGGCAGACGGGAGAGCAGTACTTC
TRBJ1-5 NA TRBV18 13 NA CASSPSLGQPQHF TGTGCCAGCTCACCCAGCCTGGGTCAGCCCCAGCATTTT
TRBJ2-2 TRBD2 TRBV12-5 21 NA CASGFRPGGLAGGLYTGELFF TGTGCTAGTGGTTTCCGCCCCGGGGGACTAGCGGGAGGGCTCTACACCGGGGAGCTGTTTTTT
TRBJ2-1 TRBD2 TRBV2 14 NA CAGATSGSVNEQFF TGTGCCGGAGCGACTAGCGGGAGTGTCAATGAGCAGTTCTTC
TRBJ2-7 TRBD2 TRBV5-1 14 NA CASSPGLAGYEQYF TGCGCCAGCAGCCCGGGACTAGCGGGCTACGAGCAGTACTTC
TRBJ1-2 NA TRBV5-6 15 NA CASSLAPGLSFGYTF TGTGCCAGCAGCTTGGCCCCGGGACTAAGTTTCGGCTACACCTTC
TRBJ2-1 NA TRBV28 12 NA CASGSSYNEQFF TGTGCCAGCGGGAGCTCCTACAATGAGCAGTTCTTC
TRBJ1-3 TRBD1 TRBV2 16 NA CASSDPGTDSGNTIYF TGTGCCAGCAGTGACCCCGGGACAGACTCTGGAAACACCATATATTTT
TRBJ2-2 NA TRBV6-4 15 NA CASSPAGSHAGELFF TGTGCCAGCAGTCCCGCCGGGAGCCATGCCGGGGAGCTGTTTTTT
TRBJ1-3 NA TRBV4-2 16 NA CASSQPIRGAGNTIYF TGTGCCAGCAGCCAACCCATCAGAGGGGCTGGAAACACCATATATTTT
TRBJ1-2 NA TRBV2 15 once CASSVRTSVSYGYTF TGTGCCAGCAGTGTTAGGACGTCGGTCAGCTATGGCTACACCTTC
TRBJ1-2 TRBD1 TRBV7-9 17 NA CASSLVARQGAIWGYTF TGTGCCAGCAGCTTAGTTGCGCGACAGGGGGCGATTTGGGGCTACACCTTC
TRBJ2-3 NA TRBV12-5 13 once CASGLVRADTQYF TGTGCTAGTGGTTTGGTACGGGCAGATACGCAGTATTTT
TRBJ2-3 NA TRBV14 16 NA CASSQDAGSVVDTQYF TGTGCCAGCAGCCAAGATGCGGGGAGTGTGGTGGATACGCAGTATTTT
TRBJ1-3 NA TRBV5-6 13 few CASSLDRGNTIYF TGTGCCAGCAGCTTGGACCGAGGAAACACCATATATTTT
TRBJ2-7 TRBD2 TRBV4-2 17 NA CASSQEGYLAGSYEQYF TGTGCCAGCAGCCAAGAAGGGTACCTAGCGGGATCCTACGAGCAGTACTTC
TRBJ2-3 TRBD2 TRBV5-4 14 NA CASRGRANEDTQYF TGTGCCAGCCGGGGGAGGGCCAATGAAGATACGCAGTATTTT
TRBJ2-1 NA TRBV7-3 13 NA CASSRDLNNEQFF TGTGCCAGCAGCAGAGACTTGAACAATGAGCAGTTCTTC
TRBJ2-4 TRBD2 TRBV5-8 16 NA CASSPGTSIAKNIQYF TGTGCCAGCAGCCCCGGGACTAGTATTGCCAAAAACATTCAGTACTTC
TRBJ2-7 NA TRBV9 14 NA CASSVWQESPEQYF TGTGCCAGCAGCGTTTGGCAGGAGAGCCCCGAGCAGTACTTC
TRBJ2-1 NA TRBV29-1 12 NA CSATPAADEQFF TGCAGCGCCACCCCTGCCGCGGATGAGCAGTTCTTC
TRBJ2-3 NA TRBV5-1 15 NA CASSPPPAATDTQYF TGCGCCAGCAGCCCCCCACCGGCCGCCACAGATACGCAGTATTTT
TRBJ1-6 NA TRBV5-1 13 once CASSEAHNSPLHF TGCGCCAGCAGCGAGGCCCATAATTCACCCCTCCACTTT
TRBJ2-5 NA TRBV19 14 NA CASSIESGVKTQYF TGTGCCAGTAGTATAGAGTCGGGAGTAAAGACCCAGTACTTC
TRBJ1-6 NA TRBV5-4 16 NA CASSLEVGQSNSPLHF TGTGCCAGCAGCTTGGAGGTTGGACAGAGTAATTCACCCCTCCACTTT
TRBJ1-2 TRBD1 TRBV4-2 18 NA CASSQDLYGTATLPGYTF TGTGCCAGCAGCCAAGATCTTTACGGGACAGCCACGCTCCCCGGCTACACCTTC
TRBJ2-1 TRBD2 TRBV5-5 16 NA CASSTEGLAGYNEQFF TGTGCCAGCAGCACAGAGGGACTAGCGGGCTACAATGAGCAGTTCTTC
TRBJ1-5 NA TRBV6-6 13 NA CASSYPPHQPQHF TGTGCCAGCAGTTACCCCCCACATCAGCCCCAGCATTTT
TRBJ1-1 NA TRBV30 16 NA CAWSSPGWRLNTEAFF TGTGCCTGGAGTTCTCCCGGTTGGAGGTTGAACACTGAAGCTTTCTTT
TRBJ1-1 TRBD1 TRBV19 14 NA CASRLGTANTEAFF TGTGCCAGTAGGCTAGGGACAGCGAACACTGAAGCTTTCTTT
TRBJ2-7 NA TRBV7-3 17 once CASSLGIRTAVSYEQYF TGTGCCAGCAGCTTAGGAATAAGGACCGCGGTTTCTTACGAGCAGTACTTC
TRBJ2-7 NA TRBV5-8 13 NA CASSLVGGYEQYF TGTGCCAGCAGCTTGGTGGGCGGTTACGAGCAGTACTTC
TRBJ2-1 TRBD1 TRBV30 18 NA CAWSVSSLRDREYNEQFF TGTGCCTGGAGTGTTTCATCCCTACGGGACAGGGAGTACAATGAGCAGTTCTTC
TRBJ1-4 NA TRBV3-1/TRBV3-2 15 NA CASSQDPGLDEKLFF TGTGCCAGCAGCCAAGACCCCGGATTAGATGAAAAACTGTTTTTT
TRBJ2-1 TRBD2 TRBV3-1/TRBV3-2 15 NA CASSQLSGRDNEQFF TGTGCCAGCAGCCAACTTAGCGGGAGAGATAATGAGCAGTTCTTC
TRBJ1-3 TRBD1 TRBV6-5 14 NA CASRAGGSGNTIYF TGTGCCAGCAGGGCAGGGGGCTCTGGAAACACCATATATTTT